Presented here are 25 T cell receptor beta chains from one specimen sequenced in a study of vaccination effects on CD4 cells after COVID-19 (dated by TCRdb to between 2022 and 2023). Their recognized antigens are unknown. After roughly 11 days of culture, CD4+ T cells were isolated with the EasySep CD4+ T cell isolation kit. Libraries were prepared through the immunoSEQ multiplex PCR assay. TCRdb took over this immuneACCESS table, retaining in-frame rearrangements with V and J assigned. Such tables are incomplete; in checked studies, under half of the missing clones stem from an unresolved V gene, and the remainder is unexplained. The sample table lists tens of thousands of clones, 73% of them with a count of one. The top ten clones comprise about 11% of the sample. The sequenced sample was CD4+ T cells from PBMCs cultured without peptide, obtained before COVID-19 vaccination. Source of these receptors: a human donor who received a COVID-19 vaccine.

The genes are TRBV7-8 and TRBJ1-1; D perhaps matches TRBD1 (5 bases). This CDR3 region has 16 residues. V lost 2 bases and J 1 base, leaving 14 bases between the germline ends. The germline V gene has CDR1 SGHVS and CDR2 FQNEAQ. The CDR3 here is CASSLQGSSSNTEAFF. CDR3 coding DNA: TGTGCCAGCAGCTTACAGGGCTCCTCCTCGAACACTGAAGCTTTCTTT.

This chain uses TRBV10-3 with TRBJ1-1; 11 bases agree with TRBD1. The CDR3 has 14 residues. The germline CDR1 and CDR2 sequences are ENHRY and SYGVKD. The trim removed 9 bases at V and 4 bases at J, leaving 7 bases unmatched. The CDR3 DNA reads TGTGCCATTGGGACAGGGGGAAGGGGCACTGAAGCTTTCTTT. It specifies CAIGTGGRGTEAFF.

This chain uses TRBV6-5 with TRBJ2-7; 10 bases agree with TRBD1. V dropped 0 bases and J dropped 4; count of bases not matched to a gene: 3. Germline loops: CDR1 MNHEY, CDR2 SVGAGI. CDR3 length: 15 residues. CDR3 loop: CASSYSGTGVYEQYF. In DNA, the CDR3 is TGTGCCAGCAGTTACTCCGGGACAGGGGTATACGAGCAGTACTTC.

The V call is TRBV2, the J call TRBJ2-7, with D possibly being TRBD1 (6 bases). Germline CDR1 reads SNHLY; CDR2 reads FYNNEI. This CDR3 contains 14 residues. Trimming left V 5 bases short and J 2 bases short, with 13 bases between. The CDR3 coding sequence is TGTGCCAGCAGTAAACCGGACAGACCCTACGAGCAGTACTTC. Translating gives CASSKPDRPYEQYF. Variable domain in full (rest from reference TRBV2 and TRBJ2-7): EPEVTQTPSHQVTQMGQEVILRCVPISNHLYFYWYRQILGQKVEFLVSFYNNEISEKSEIFDDQFSVERPDGSNFTLKIRSTKLEDSAMYFCASSKPDRPYEQYFGPGTRLTVT.

By share of the sample, this clone is medium-sized. This chain connects TRBV2 to TRBJ2-7; 8 bases are a match to TRBD2. The V segment lost 8 bases and the J segment 4 bases; nucleotides outside the gene matches: 10. Germline loops: CDR1 SNHLY, CDR2 FYNNEI. The CDR3 runs 14 residues. CDR3 in amino acids: CASRRREAEYEQYF. For the CDR3, the DNA is TGTGCCAGCCGAAGGCGGGAGGCTGAATACGAGCAGTACTTC.

This clone was counted only a few times. The V call is TRBV25-1, the J call TRBJ1-1; D is possibly TRBD1 (5 bases). Germline V gene sequence: CDR1 MGHDK, CDR2 SYGVNS. There are 13 residues in the CDR3. V was trimmed by 5 bases and J by 5 bases, leaving 12 bases between them. This CDR3 reads CASSIIGTTEAFF. CDR3 bases: TGTGCCAGCAGTATTATCGGGACTACTGAAGCTTTCTTT.

The V and J genes are TRBV5-4 and TRBJ2-2; D ambiguous. Germline loops: CDR1 SGHNT, CDR2 YYREEE (reference sequence). The CDR3 is 15 residues long. The V end was cut by 4 bases, the J end by 0 bases, with 10 bases between. The CDR3 nucleotides are TGTGCCAGCAGCGACCCTCTCGCGAACACCGGGGAGCTGTTTTTT. Its protein product is CASSDPLANTGELFF.

In this sample, this clone turned up once. The chain is built from TRBV30 and TRBJ1-6; D is uncertain. This CDR3 is built from 14 residues. The germline V and J ends were trimmed by 2 bases and 14 bases, with 19 bases remaining between them. From germline, CDR1 is GTSNPN and CDR2 SVGIG (reference sequence). The CDR3 bases are TGTGCCTGGAGTCGAGGGCCCCGACGCATCTCCCTCCACTTT. The encoded protein is CAWSRGPRRISLHF.

V gene TRBV6-4 combines with J gene TRBJ2-3, with D perhaps matching TRBD2 (5 bases). Germline V gives CDR1 MRHNA, CDR2 SNTAGT. The CDR3 loop spans 13 amino acids. V lost 6 bases to trimming and J lost 5 bases, with 12 bases between them. CDR3 loop: CASRALAIDTQYF. The CDR3 region has the DNA TGTGCCAGCAGAGCCCTAGCTATAGATACGCAGTATTTT.

The chain joins TRBV19 to TRBJ1-5; D gene uncertain. CDR3 length: 13 amino acids. CDR1 LNHDA and CDR2 SQIVND come from the germline V gene (reference sequence). V shed 5 bases and J shed 5 bases, with 10 bases lying between them. CDR3 amino acids: CASSATGDQPQHF. CDR3 nucleotide sequence: TGTGCCAGTAGTGCCACCGGCGATCAGCCCCAGCATTTT. The complete variable domain, with remaining parts taken from reference TRBV19 and TRBJ1-5, reads DGGITQSPKYLFRKEGQNVTLSCEQNLNHDAMYWYRQDPGQGLRLIYYSQIVNDFQKGDIAEGYSVSREKKESFPLTVTSAQKNPTAFYLCASSATGDQPQHFGDGTRLSIL.

The chain couples TRBV6-5 to TRBJ2-3; 15 bases align to TRBD2. This CDR3 has 14 amino acids. Looked up from germline, CDR1 is MNHEY and CDR2 is SVGAGI. V lost 11 bases, J lost 6 bases, and 6 bases stayed unmatched. This CDR3 reads CAGWTSGRADTQYF. The CDR3, as DNA: TGTGCCGGCTGGACTAGCGGGAGGGCCGATACGCAGTATTTT.

This clone was seen only a few times. V gene TRBV25-1 combines with J gene TRBJ1-5, with a possible D match to TRBD1 (6 bases). Germline V gives CDR1 MGHDK, CDR2 SYGVNS. The ends were cut back, 8 bases at V and 9 bases at J, with 20 bases in the middle. The CDR3 totals 14 residues. This CDR3 reads CASSGGPAAAPQHF. Here the CDR3 DNA reads TGTGCCAGCTCCGGGGGGCCTGCGGCGGCGCCCCAGCATTTT.

The J gene is TRBJ2-2, the V gene TRBV30, with no clear D. V was shortened by 2 bases and J by 1 base, with 8 bases between the two germline ends. The germline V gene encodes CDR1 GTSNPN and CDR2 SVGIG (reference sequence). The CDR3 is 14 amino acids. CDR3 nucleotides: TGTGCCTGGAGTCGACGGCGGAACACCGGGGAGCTGTTTTTT. This codes for CAWSRRRNTGELFF.

J is TRBJ2-2 and V is TRBV24-1, with a weak D call TRBD1 (6 bases). The CDR3 consists of 17 residues. Germline V gives CDR1 KGHDR, CDR2 SFDVKD. V shed 0 bases and J shed 1 base, with 11 bases lying between them. Here the CDR3 reads CATSDLQGRGNTGELFF. DNA of the CDR3: TGTGCCACCAGTGATTTGCAGGGCAGGGGGAACACCGGGGAGCTGTTTTTT.

The gene calls are TRBV6-5 and TRBJ2-5, with 9 bases identical to TRBD1. Germline CDR1 is MNHEY and CDR2 is SVGAGI. V shed 4 bases and J 4 bases; nucleotides not matched to a gene: 10. The CDR3 is 16 residues long. The CDR3 nucleotides are TGTGCCAGCAGTTCCCCGGGACAGGGAGGGGGAGAGACCCAGTACTTC. Protein sequence: CASSSPGQGGGETQYF.

The rearrangement links TRBV19 to TRBJ1-2, with 10 bases aligning to TRBD1. Germline V CDR1 and CDR2: LNHDA, SQIVND (reference sequence). The CDR3 contains 13 residues. The V segment lost 6 bases and the J segment 4 bases; nucleotides outside the gene matches: 2. The CDR3 region is CASRTGGIYGYTF. CDR3 in DNA: TGTGCCAGTAGGACAGGGGGCATCTATGGCTACACCTTC.

This clone was seen only a few times. The genes are TRBV2 and TRBJ1-3; D remains ambiguous. There are 14 residues in the CDR3. Germline V lookup: CDR1 SNHLY, CDR2 FYNNEI. V lost 3 bases, J lost 3 bases, and 9 bases lay in between. DNA of the CDR3: TGTGCCAGCAGTGAGTCTCCGGTTGGAAACACCATATATTTT. Translation: CASSESPVGNTIYF.

V and J are TRBV7-4 and TRBJ2-3; TRBD2 is a possible D gene (6 bases). The CDR3 has 15 residues. Germline CDR1 reads SGHVT; CDR2 reads SQSDAQ. V was clipped by 6 bases and J by 1 base, with 14 bases between them. The CDR3 loop is CASRDPREGTDTQYF. The CDR3, as DNA: TGTGCCAGCAGGGACCCTAGGGAGGGCACAGATACGCAGTATTTT. Drawing the rest from reference TRBV7-4 and TRBJ2-3, the complete variable domain is GAGVSQSPRYKVAKRGRDVALRCDSISGHVTLYWYRQTLGQGSEVLTYSQSDAQRDKSGRPSGRFSAERPERSVSTLKIQRTEQGDSAVYLCASRDPREGTDTQYFGPGTRLTVL.

In DNA form, the CDR3 reads TGTGCCAGCAGCTTGGACAGGATCTATGGCTACACCTTC. Amino acids: CASSLDRIYGYTF. The chain is built from TRBV6-2 or TRBV6-3 and TRBJ1-2, with 7 bases lining up with TRBD1. The CDR3 has 13 amino acids. Per germline, CDR1 MNHEY and CDR2 SVGEGT. V lost 6 bases and J lost 4; bases outside the gene matches: 5.

V gene TRBV7-9 combines with J gene TRBJ1-2; maybe TRBD1 (6 bases). There are 15 residues in the CDR3. Germline V gives CDR1 SEHNR, CDR2 FQNEAQ (reference sequence). V was pared by 5 bases and J by 5 bases, with 18 bases between. CDR3 DNA sequence: TGTGCCAGCAGCCCCGCGGGGCAAAGGGGGTATGGCTACACCTTC. Translated, it gives CASSPAGQRGYGYTF.

The chain couples TRBV21-1 to TRBJ1-5. TRBV21-1 is designated a pseudogene. The CDR3 runs to 13 residues. CDR3 bases: TGTGCCAGCAGCAAAGAATACCGGCAGCCCCAGCATTTT. Translated, it gives CASSKEYRQPQHF.

The chain couples TRBV7-2 to TRBJ1-2; D unclear. Germline values: CDR1 SGHTA, CDR2 FQGNSA. Trimming took 5 bases from V and 8 from J, leaving 15 bases between them. The CDR3 covers 13 residues. In nucleotides, the CDR3 is TGTGCCAGCAGCCAGGACCCCTCGCTAGGCTACACCTTC. Encoded protein: CASSQDPSLGYTF.

V and J are TRBV4-1 and TRBJ1-5, with D maybe TRBD1 (5 bases). The length of the CDR3 is 16 residues. Germline V gene lookup returns CDR1 MGHRA and CDR2 YSYEKL. V lost 0 bases and J lost 0, with 9 bases in between. CDR3 coding DNA: TGCGCCAGCAGCCAAGATGGGGGGGATAGCAATCAGCCCCAGCATTTT. It translates to CASSQDGGDSNQPQHF.

The J gene is TRBJ2-3, the V gene TRBV29-1, with 8 bases aligning to TRBD2. Per the germline V gene, CDR1 is SQVTM and CDR2 is ANQGSEA. V dropped 8 bases and J dropped 1; count of bases not matched to a gene: 11. The CDR3 totals 15 residues. The CDR3 spells CSFRTSRVGTDTQYF. As DNA, the CDR3 is TGCAGCTTCCGGACTAGCCGGGTCGGCACAGATACGCAGTATTTT.

The chain recombines TRBV29-1 with TRBJ1-2, with D maybe TRBD1 (6 bases). Trimming left V 8 bases short and J 1 base short, with 17 bases between. Per the germline V gene, CDR1 is SQVTM and CDR2 is ANQGSEA. CDR3 size: 14 residues. The CDR3 coding sequence is TGCAGCTACGGGGGCCCCGGGGATAACTATGGCTACACCTTC. Protein sequence: CSYGGPGDNYGYTF.